Below, one TCR beta chain is given with its context. The CDR3 loop spans 13 amino acids. Per the original methods: Nucleated cell counts were estimated from reference gene primer amplification. Using immunoSEQ multiplex PCR, the repertoire was profiled, and TCRdb retains in-frame clones only, with some absent. D and trimming were read from the DNA, whereas the V and J calls and clone size are those reported in that table. The sample contains 250,000 to 300,000 clones, roughly nine tenths of which appear only once. The entry originates in a study of blood T cell repertoires in COVID-19. Study-level information: Some COVID-19 samples were acute and others convalescent; all came from the United States, Italy and Spain. PBMCs, B-cell-depleted T cells, or T cells provided the cDNA or gDNA that made up the material.

Enrolment of Seattle patients took place during active infection, and they were followed longitudinally. The V gene is TRBV12-2, the J gene TRBJ2-7; the DNA was not compared with TRBD2, the D call given in the table. TRBV12-2 is listed as a pseudogene. Sequencing used peripheral blood. The sequence was obtained from a woman in her twenties or thirties with COVID-19, enrolled during active disease. The CDR3 coding sequence is TGTGCAAGTCGCCCCCGGACTAGCGGGGGGCAGTACTTC. Protein product: CASRPRTSGGQYF.